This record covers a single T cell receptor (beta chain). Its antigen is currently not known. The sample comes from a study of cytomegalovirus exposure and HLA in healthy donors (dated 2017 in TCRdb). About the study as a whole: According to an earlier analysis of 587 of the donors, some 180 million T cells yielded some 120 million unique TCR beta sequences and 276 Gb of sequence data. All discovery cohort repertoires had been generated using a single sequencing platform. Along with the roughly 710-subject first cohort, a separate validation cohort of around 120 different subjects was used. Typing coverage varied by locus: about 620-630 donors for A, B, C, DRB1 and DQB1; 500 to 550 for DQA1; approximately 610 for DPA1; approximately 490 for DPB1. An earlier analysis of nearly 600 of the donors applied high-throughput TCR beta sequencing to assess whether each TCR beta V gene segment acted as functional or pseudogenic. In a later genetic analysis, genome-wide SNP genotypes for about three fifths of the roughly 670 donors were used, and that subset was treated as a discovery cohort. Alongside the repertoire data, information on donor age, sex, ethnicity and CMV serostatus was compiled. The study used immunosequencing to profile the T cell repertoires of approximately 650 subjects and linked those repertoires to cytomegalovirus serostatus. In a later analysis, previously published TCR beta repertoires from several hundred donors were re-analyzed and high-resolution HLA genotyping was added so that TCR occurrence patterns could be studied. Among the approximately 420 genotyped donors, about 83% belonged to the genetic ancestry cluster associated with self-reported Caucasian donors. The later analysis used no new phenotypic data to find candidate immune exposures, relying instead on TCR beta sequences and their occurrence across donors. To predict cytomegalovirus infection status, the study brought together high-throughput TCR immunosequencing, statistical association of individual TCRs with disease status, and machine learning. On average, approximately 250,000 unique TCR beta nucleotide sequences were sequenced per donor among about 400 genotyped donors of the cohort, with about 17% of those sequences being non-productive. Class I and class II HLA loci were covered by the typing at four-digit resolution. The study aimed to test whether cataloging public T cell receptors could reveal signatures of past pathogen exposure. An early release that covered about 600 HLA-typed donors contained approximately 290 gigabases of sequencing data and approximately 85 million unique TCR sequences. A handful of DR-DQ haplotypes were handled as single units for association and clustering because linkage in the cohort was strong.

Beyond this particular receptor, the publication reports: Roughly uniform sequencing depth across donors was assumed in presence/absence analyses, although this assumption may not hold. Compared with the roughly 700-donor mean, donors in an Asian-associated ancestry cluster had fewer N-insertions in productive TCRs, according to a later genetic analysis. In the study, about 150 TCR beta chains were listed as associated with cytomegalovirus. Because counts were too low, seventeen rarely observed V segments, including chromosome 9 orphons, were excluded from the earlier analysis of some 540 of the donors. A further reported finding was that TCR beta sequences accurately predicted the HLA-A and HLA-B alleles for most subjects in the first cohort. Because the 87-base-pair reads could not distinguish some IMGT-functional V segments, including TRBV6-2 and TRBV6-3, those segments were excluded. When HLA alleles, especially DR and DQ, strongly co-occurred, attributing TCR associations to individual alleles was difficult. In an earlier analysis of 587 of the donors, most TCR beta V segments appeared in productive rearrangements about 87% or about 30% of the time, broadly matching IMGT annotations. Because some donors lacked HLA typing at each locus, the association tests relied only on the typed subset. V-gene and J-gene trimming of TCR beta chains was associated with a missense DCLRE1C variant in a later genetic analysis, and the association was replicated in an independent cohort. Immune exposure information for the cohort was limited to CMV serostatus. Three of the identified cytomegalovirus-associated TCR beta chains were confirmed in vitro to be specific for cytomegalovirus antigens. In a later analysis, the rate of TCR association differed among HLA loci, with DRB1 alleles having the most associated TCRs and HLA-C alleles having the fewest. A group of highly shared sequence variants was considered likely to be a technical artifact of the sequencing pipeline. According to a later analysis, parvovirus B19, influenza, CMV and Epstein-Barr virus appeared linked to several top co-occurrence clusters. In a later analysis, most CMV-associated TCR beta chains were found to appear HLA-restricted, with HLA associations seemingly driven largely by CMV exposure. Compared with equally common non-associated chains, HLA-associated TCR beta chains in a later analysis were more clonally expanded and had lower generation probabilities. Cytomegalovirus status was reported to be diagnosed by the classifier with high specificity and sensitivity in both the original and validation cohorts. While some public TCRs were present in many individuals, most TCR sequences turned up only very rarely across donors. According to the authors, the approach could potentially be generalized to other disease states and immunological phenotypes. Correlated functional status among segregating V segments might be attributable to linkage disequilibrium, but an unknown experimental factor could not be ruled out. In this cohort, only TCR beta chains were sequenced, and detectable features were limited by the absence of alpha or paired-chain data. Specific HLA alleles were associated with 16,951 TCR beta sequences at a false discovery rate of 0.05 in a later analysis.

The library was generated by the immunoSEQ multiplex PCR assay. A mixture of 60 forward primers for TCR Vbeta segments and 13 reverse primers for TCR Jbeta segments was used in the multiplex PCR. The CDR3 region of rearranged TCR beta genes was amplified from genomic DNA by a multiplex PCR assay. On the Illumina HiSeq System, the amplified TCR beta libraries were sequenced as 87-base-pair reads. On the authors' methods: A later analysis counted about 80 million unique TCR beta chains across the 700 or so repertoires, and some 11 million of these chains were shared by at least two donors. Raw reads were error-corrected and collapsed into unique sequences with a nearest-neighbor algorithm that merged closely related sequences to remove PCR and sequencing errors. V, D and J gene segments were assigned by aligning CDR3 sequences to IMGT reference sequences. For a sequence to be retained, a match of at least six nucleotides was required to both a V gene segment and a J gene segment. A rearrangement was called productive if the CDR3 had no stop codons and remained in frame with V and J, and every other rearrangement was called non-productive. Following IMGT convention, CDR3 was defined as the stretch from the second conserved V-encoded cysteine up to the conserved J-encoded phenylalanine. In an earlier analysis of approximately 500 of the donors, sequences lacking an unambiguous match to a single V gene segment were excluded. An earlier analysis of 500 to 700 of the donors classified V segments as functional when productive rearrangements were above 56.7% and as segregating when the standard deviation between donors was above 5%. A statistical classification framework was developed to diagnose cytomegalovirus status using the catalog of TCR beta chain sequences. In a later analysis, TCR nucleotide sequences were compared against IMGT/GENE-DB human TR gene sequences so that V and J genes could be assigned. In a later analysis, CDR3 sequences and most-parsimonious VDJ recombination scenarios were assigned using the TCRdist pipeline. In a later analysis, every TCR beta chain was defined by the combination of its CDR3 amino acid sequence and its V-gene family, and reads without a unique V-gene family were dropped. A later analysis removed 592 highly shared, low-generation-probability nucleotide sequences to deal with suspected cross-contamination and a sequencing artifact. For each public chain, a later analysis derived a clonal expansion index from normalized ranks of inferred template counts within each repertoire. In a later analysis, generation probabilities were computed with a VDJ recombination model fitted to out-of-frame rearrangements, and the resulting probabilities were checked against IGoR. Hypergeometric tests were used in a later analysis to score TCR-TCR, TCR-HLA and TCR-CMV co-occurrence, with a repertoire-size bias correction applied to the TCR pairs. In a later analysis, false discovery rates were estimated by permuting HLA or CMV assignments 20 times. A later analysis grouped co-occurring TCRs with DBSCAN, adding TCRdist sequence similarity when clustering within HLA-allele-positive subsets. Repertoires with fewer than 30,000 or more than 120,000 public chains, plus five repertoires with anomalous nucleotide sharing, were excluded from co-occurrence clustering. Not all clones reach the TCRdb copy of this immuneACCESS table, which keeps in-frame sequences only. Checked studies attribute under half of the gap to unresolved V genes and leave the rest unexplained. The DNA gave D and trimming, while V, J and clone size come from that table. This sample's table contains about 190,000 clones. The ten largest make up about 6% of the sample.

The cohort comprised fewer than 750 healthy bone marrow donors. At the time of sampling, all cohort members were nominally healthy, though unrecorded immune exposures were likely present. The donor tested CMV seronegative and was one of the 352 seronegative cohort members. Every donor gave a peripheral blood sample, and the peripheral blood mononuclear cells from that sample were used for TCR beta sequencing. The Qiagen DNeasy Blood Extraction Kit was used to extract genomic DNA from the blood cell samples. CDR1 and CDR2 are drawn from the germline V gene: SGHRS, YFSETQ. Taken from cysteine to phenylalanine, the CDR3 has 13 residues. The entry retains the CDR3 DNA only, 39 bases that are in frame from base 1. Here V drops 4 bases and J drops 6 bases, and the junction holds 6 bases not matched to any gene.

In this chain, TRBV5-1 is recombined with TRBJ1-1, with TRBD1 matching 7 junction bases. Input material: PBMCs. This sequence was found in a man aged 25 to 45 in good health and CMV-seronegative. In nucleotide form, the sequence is TGCGCCAGCAGCCGAGGACAGGTGGCTGAAGCTTTCTTT. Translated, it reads CASSRGQVAEAFF.